This T cell receptor beta chain was sequenced in a study of T-cell reconstitution after alpha-beta-depleted transplantation in children. During its preparation, the TCRbeta library received unique molecular identifiers. Using its own MiXCR run on the PCR reads, TCRdb lists one record per CDR3 protein. Of 100,000 to 120,000 distinct CDR3 sequences in the sample, 10% are singletons; the top ten hold 8%. Details on this clonotype: With a much larger clone just one base away, this may be a read error. This likely comes from a read error, as the CDR3 has no conserved phenylalanine or tryptophan at its end.

V lost 5 bases to trimming and J lost 2 bases; unmatched junction nucleotides: 6. The length of the CDR3 is 15 residues. Germline V gives CDR1 KGHDR, CDR2 SFDVKD. The sample here was PBMCs from the stem cell graft donor, taken from the stem cell graft. The chain carries TRBV24-1 and TRBJ2-5; 8 positions match TRBD1. This clonotype was sampled from a human donor who donated a stem cell graft to a child with acute lymphoblastic leukemia. The CDR3 protein is CATSGVRGLQETQYL. CDR3 nucleotide sequence: TGTGCCACCAGTGGGGTCAGGGGGCTTCAAGAGACCCAGTACTTA.